The rows below give T cell receptor beta chains drawn from one sample of a study of control samples from healthy donors and cancer patients. TCRdb's copy holds only in-frame clones and misses some; the assay was immunoSEQ multiplex PCR. The sample carries about 190,000 clones, roughly nine tenths recorded once. What was sequenced was blood. All receptors come from a man aged 30-40 years in good health. Both conserved end residues are part of each CDR3. The D gene is left open where the match is weak.

>TRBV5-4|16|TRBJ1-1|.
CASSLLGYWLNTEAFF
>TRBV28|14|TRBJ1-4|TRBD1
CASSRDRALEKLFF
>TRBV18|15|TRBJ2-7|.
CASSLQGFSSYEQYF
>TRBV11-2|14|TRBJ2-1|.
CASSQSGGRNEQFF
>TRBV21-1|17|TRBJ2-6|.
CASTRGRRLSGANVLTF
>TRBV5-1|18|TRBJ1-6|TRBD1
CASSLHLGTGVGYSPLHF
>TRBV5-6|16|TRBJ2-1|.
CASSYWSGRSYNEQFF
>TRBV9|10|TRBJ2-3|.
CASRGNTQYF
>TRBV7-9|15|TRBJ1-6|.
CASSGTNGYNSPLHF
>TRBV7-8|15|TRBJ2-7|.
CASSPEAGITYEQYF
>TRBV5-1|12|TRBJ2-5|TRBD1
CASTGQGETQYF
>TRBV6-5|13|TRBJ2-7|.
CASIRTEGNEQYF
>TRBV19|16|TRBJ1-5|.
CASDPGRPGLDQPQHF
>TRBV30|16|TRBJ1-3|TRBD1
CAWSKPTGGSWNTIYF
>TRBV19|16|TRBJ1-2|.
CASSIPGEGPNDGYTF
>TRBV5-1|14|TRBJ1-1|.
CASSTNPQNTEAFF
>TRBV10-1|12|TRBJ2-3|.
CASSGSGDTQYF
>TRBV4-2|15|TRBJ2-7|.
CASSQFVGTPYEQYF
>TRBV10-1|17|TRBJ1-3|.
CASRPKAGTFSGNTIYF
>TRBV19|15|TRBJ1-5|.
CASSSETGSNQPQHF
>TRBV19|15|TRBJ1-1|.
CATRDRRGGNTEAFF
>TRBV25-1|15|TRBJ1-3|.
CASSESWGPGNTIYF